The rows below give T cell receptor beta chains drawn from one sample of a study of shared clonotypes between healthy human individuals. Here immunoSEQ multiplex PCR was the method, and the copy in TCRdb shows in-frame clones only, minus some. The profile shows some 2,100,000 clones, more than 90% of them singletons. Source material: naive CD4+ T cells sorted from blood. The source of these receptors is a man younger than 35 in good health. CDR3s include the opening cysteine and the closing phenylalanine or tryptophan. Each record gives: J gene, clone size, D gene, V gene, CDR3 DNA, CDR3 protein. The D gene is left open where the match is weak. Clone sizes are given selectively: once, few, many, or a class where the clone is expanded.

J gene: TRBJ2-5; clone size: NA; D gene: NA; V gene: TRBV5-3; CDR3 DNA: TGTGCCAGAAGTTTGCTACCCGCCGGACAGTCCCAAGAGACCCAGTACTTC; CDR3 protein: CARSLLPAGQSQETQYF
J gene: TRBJ1-5; clone size: NA; D gene: TRBD1; V gene: TRBV10-1; CDR3 DNA: TGCGCCAGCAGTGAGTTAGTATCGGGACAGAAACTCAAAGGATATAGCAATCAGCCCCAGCATTTT; CDR3 protein: CASSELVSGQKLKGYSNQPQHF
J gene: TRBJ2-5; clone size: NA; D gene: NA; V gene: TRBV7-2; CDR3 DNA: TGTGCCAGCAGGAAGCAGGGAGCGACCCAGTACTTC; CDR3 protein: CASRKQGATQYF
J gene: TRBJ2-7; clone size: NA; D gene: TRBD2; V gene: TRBV18; CDR3 DNA: TGTGCCAGCTCACCCCAAGGGACTAGCGGGGGTGTCGAGCAGTACTTC; CDR3 protein: CASSPQGTSGGVEQYF
J gene: TRBJ2-7; clone size: NA; D gene: NA; V gene: TRBV7-8; CDR3 DNA: TGTGCCAGCAGCTTGACTGGGGAGGGGGTATTATACGAGCAGTACTTC; CDR3 protein: CASSLTGEGVLYEQYF
J gene: TRBJ2-7; clone size: NA; D gene: TRBD2; V gene: TRBV5-4; CDR3 DNA: TGTGCCAGCAGCAGTGGGACTAGCGGGAGTTACTACGAGCAGTACTTC; CDR3 protein: CASSSGTSGSYYEQYF
J gene: TRBJ2-2; clone size: NA; D gene: NA; V gene: TRBV11-2; CDR3 DNA: TGTGCCAGCAGTCAACAGGAAAACACCGGGGAGCTGTTTTTT; CDR3 protein: CASSQQENTGELFF
J gene: TRBJ2-7; clone size: NA; D gene: NA; V gene: TRBV6-6; CDR3 DNA: TGTGCCAGCAGCAAGGGGCTTTGGGAGTACTTC; CDR3 protein: CASSKGLWEYF
J gene: TRBJ1-2; clone size: NA; D gene: NA; V gene: TRBV6-6; CDR3 DNA: TGTGCCAGCAGTTACTCGGGAGGGGCCGATGGCTACACCTTC; CDR3 protein: CASSYSGGADGYTF
J gene: TRBJ1-1; clone size: NA; D gene: TRBD1; V gene: TRBV5-4; CDR3 DNA: TGTGCCAGCAGGGGACAGGAGAATGGAGGGAATACTGAAGCTTTCTTT; CDR3 protein: CASRGQENGGNTEAFF
J gene: TRBJ2-7; clone size: once; D gene: TRBD2; V gene: TRBV5-4; CDR3 DNA: TGTGCCAGCAGCCCACCGGGACTAGCGGGGTACGAGCAGTACTTC; CDR3 protein: CASSPPGLAGYEQYF
J gene: TRBJ2-5; clone size: NA; D gene: NA; V gene: TRBV19; CDR3 DNA: TGTGCCAGTAGTGACCGGGTACAAGAGACCCAGTACTTC; CDR3 protein: CASSDRVQETQYF
J gene: TRBJ2-3; clone size: NA; D gene: NA; V gene: TRBV27; CDR3 DNA: TGTGCCAGCAAGGTAGATACGCAGTATTTT; CDR3 protein: CASKVDTQYF
J gene: TRBJ2-2; clone size: NA; D gene: TRBD2; V gene: TRBV4-3; CDR3 DNA: TGCGCCAGCAGCCAAGAAGCCGCACTAGCGGGAGTAAAGACCGGGGAGCTGTTTTTT; CDR3 protein: CASSQEAALAGVKTGELFF
J gene: TRBJ2-5; clone size: NA; D gene: NA; V gene: TRBV5-8; CDR3 DNA: TGTGCCAGCAGCACGACTTTATCCGAGACCCAGTACTTC; CDR3 protein: CASSTTLSETQYF
J gene: TRBJ2-1; clone size: NA; D gene: TRBD2; V gene: TRBV30; CDR3 DNA: TGTGCCTACTCACTAGCGGGAGGTCTCAATCAGTTCTTC; CDR3 protein: CAYSLAGGLNQFF
J gene: TRBJ2-3; clone size: once; D gene: NA; V gene: TRBV5-1; CDR3 DNA: TGCGCCAGCAGCTTCGAGGGGACCCGGGGAGATACGCAGTATTTT; CDR3 protein: CASSFEGTRGDTQYF
J gene: TRBJ2-3; clone size: NA; D gene: NA; V gene: TRBV7-7; CDR3 DNA: TGTGCTAGCAGCTTAGGGCAGGGGACCGTAGATACGCAGTATTTT; CDR3 protein: CASSLGQGTVDTQYF
J gene: TRBJ1-6; clone size: NA; D gene: TRBD1; V gene: TRBV7-8; CDR3 DNA: TGTGCCAGCAGCGCGGACAGGTTGGCCTATAATTCACCCCTCCACTTT; CDR3 protein: CASSADRLAYNSPLHF
J gene: TRBJ2-7; clone size: NA; D gene: NA; V gene: TRBV6-1; CDR3 DNA: TGTGCCAGCAGAGAGTACTCCTACGAGCAGTACTTC; CDR3 protein: CASREYSYEQYF
J gene: TRBJ2-6; clone size: NA; D gene: NA; V gene: TRBV2; CDR3 DNA: TGTGCCAGCAGTCGGGACACCTCTGGGGCCAACGTCCTGACTTTC; CDR3 protein: CASSRDTSGANVLTF
J gene: TRBJ2-7; clone size: NA; D gene: TRBD2; V gene: TRBV6-5; CDR3 DNA: TGTGCCAGCAGTTCCCAAATAGCGGGACCTACCGAGCAGTACTTC; CDR3 protein: CASSSQIAGPTEQYF
J gene: TRBJ2-1; clone size: NA; D gene: TRBD1; V gene: TRBV5-1; CDR3 DNA: TGCGCCAGCAGCTTGGGACAGGGGGCTAATGAGCAGTTCTTC; CDR3 protein: CASSLGQGANEQFF
J gene: TRBJ2-5; clone size: NA; D gene: NA; V gene: TRBV7-9; CDR3 DNA: TGTGCCAGCAGCTTATCTCCCGGGACGCAACAAGAGACCCAGTACTTC; CDR3 protein: CASSLSPGTQQETQYF
J gene: TRBJ2-4; clone size: NA; D gene: NA; V gene: TRBV7-9; CDR3 DNA: TGTGCCAGCAGCCCAAAACCCCCAGGAGAAAACATTCAGTACTTC; CDR3 protein: CASSPKPPGENIQYF
J gene: TRBJ1-2; clone size: few; D gene: NA; V gene: TRBV2; CDR3 DNA: TGTGCCAGCAGTACAGGCAACTATGGCTACACCTTC; CDR3 protein: CASSTGNYGYTF
J gene: TRBJ2-3; clone size: NA; D gene: NA; V gene: TRBV30; CDR3 DNA: TGTGCCTGGAGTGTAATTAGCAGTGGCACAGATACGCAGTATTTT; CDR3 protein: CAWSVISSGTDTQYF
J gene: TRBJ1-5; clone size: NA; D gene: NA; V gene: TRBV19; CDR3 DNA: TGTGCCAGTAGGGGCAGCAATCAGCCCCAGCATTTT; CDR3 protein: CASRGSNQPQHF
J gene: TRBJ2-2; clone size: NA; D gene: TRBD2; V gene: TRBV5-1; CDR3 DNA: TGCGCCAGCAGCTTTGAACTAGCGGCAAACACCGGGGAGCTGTTTTTT; CDR3 protein: CASSFELAANTGELFF
J gene: TRBJ2-1; clone size: NA; D gene: NA; V gene: TRBV11-2; CDR3 DNA: TGTGCCAGCAGCGGAACGACTAACCCGGGGCGCTCCTACAATGAGCAGTTCTTC; CDR3 protein: CASSGTTNPGRSYNEQFF